The clone carrying this TCR beta chain was counted between two and nine times. These data come from a study of T cells in Graves' hyperthyroidism and ophthalmopathy. At the level of the study: Any treatment followed the collection of peripheral blood at initial diagnosis.

The CDR3 consists of 15 residues. The V end lost 5 bases, the J end lost 0 bases, and 14 bases lay between the germline ends. The germline CDR1 and CDR2 sequences are SGHTA and FQGNSA. TCR beta CDR3 regions were amplified from RNA transcripts. HTBI primers were employed in a first-round RT-PCR of the TCR CDR3. Each CDR3 protein gets one entry after TCRdb re-called the multiplex PCR reads with MiXCR. Among 300,000 to 450,000 distinct CDR3 sequences, roughly 14% were seen once, and the ten largest hold approximately 30%. J is TRBJ2-7 and V is TRBV7-2; D not resolved. The sample was blood. The receptor's source is a woman in her late teens or twenties with Graves' hyperthyroidism that later progressed to Graves' ophthalmopathy. CDR3 bases: TGTGCCAGCAGCCTCACTTATTACACCTCCTACGAGCAGTACTTC. This translates into CASSLTYYTSYEQYF.